The 2 T cell receptor beta chains presented below share a single source sample, sequenced in a study of blood T cell repertoires in COVID-19. Produced via immunoSEQ multiplex PCR; TCRdb's table is partial and in-frame only. There are 45,000 to 60,000 clones in the sample; around 93% occur only once, and about 3% lies in the top ten. Sequencing was done on a sample of peripheral blood. Every receptor here comes from a man aged 45-65 years with acute or convalescent COVID-19.

The CDR3 reads CASSQRDSRYEAFF. The CDR3, as DNA: TGTGCCAGCAGCCAAAGGGACAGCCGCTATGAAGCTTTCTTT. The rearrangement joins TRBV14 to TRBJ1-1; 7 bases match TRBD1. The CDR3 sequence is 14 residues long. V gave up 2 bases and J gave up 7 bases; unmatched junction bases: 7. Germline V gene data show CDR1 as SGHDN and CDR2 as FVKESK. The variable domain in full, completed from reference TRBV14 and TRBJ1-1, reads EAGVTQFPSHSVIEKGQTVTLRCDPISGHDNLYWYRRVMGKEIKFLLHFVKESKQDESGMPNNRFLAERTGGTYSTLKVQPAELEDSGVYFCASSQRDSRYEAFFGQGTRLTVV.

The count of this clone is one. As DNA, the CDR3 is TGTGCCAGCAGCGGAAGGACAGGGCGGGGCGCTGGCTACACCTTC. The encoded protein is CASSGRTGRGAGYTF. V and J are TRBV5-4 and TRBJ1-2, with 8 bases aligning to TRBD1. Germline V CDR1 and CDR2: SGHNT, YYREEE (reference sequence). The CDR3 runs to 15 residues. V shed 4 bases, J shed 7 bases, and the junction held 12 bases outside the gene matches. Filled out from reference TRBV5-4 and TRBJ1-2, the complete variable domain reads ETGVTQSPTHLIKTRGQQVTLRCSSQSGHNTVSWYQQALGQGPQFIFQYYREEENGRGNFPPRFSGLQFPNYSSELNVNALELDDSALYLCASSGRTGRGAGYTFGSGTRLTVV.